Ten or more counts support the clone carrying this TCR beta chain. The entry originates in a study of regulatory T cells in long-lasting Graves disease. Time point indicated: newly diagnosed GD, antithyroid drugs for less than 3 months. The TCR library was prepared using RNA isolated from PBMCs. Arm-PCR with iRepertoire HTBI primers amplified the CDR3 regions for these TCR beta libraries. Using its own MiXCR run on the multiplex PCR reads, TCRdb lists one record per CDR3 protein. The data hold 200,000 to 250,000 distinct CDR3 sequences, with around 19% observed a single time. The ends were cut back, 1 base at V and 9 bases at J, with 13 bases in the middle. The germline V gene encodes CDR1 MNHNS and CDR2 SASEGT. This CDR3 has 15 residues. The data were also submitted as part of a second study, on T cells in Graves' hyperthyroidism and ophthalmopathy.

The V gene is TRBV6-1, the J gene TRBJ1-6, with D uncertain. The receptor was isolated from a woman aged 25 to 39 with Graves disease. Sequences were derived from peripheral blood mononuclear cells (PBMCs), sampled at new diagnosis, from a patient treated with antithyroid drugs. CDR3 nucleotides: TGTGCCAGCAGTGAAGAGTGGTTGAATGTTTCACCCCTCCACTTT. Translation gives CASSEEWLNVSPLHF.